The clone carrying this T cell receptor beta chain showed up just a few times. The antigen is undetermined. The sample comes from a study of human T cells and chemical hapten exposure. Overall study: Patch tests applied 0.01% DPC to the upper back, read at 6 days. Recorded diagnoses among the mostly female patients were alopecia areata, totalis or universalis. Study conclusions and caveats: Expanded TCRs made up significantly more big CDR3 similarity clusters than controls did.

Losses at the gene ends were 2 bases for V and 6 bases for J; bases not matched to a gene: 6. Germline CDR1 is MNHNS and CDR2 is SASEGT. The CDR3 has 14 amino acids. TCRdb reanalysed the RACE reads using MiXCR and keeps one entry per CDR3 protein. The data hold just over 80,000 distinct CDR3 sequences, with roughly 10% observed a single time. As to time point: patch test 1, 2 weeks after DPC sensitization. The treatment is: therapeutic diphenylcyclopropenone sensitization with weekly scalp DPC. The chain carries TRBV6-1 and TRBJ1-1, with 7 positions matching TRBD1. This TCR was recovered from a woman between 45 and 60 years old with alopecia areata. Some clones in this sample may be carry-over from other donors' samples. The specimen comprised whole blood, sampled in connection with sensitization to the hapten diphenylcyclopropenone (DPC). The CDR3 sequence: CASSELQGWPEAFF. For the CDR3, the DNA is TGTGCCAGCAGTGAACTACAGGGGTGGCCTGAAGCTTTCTTT.